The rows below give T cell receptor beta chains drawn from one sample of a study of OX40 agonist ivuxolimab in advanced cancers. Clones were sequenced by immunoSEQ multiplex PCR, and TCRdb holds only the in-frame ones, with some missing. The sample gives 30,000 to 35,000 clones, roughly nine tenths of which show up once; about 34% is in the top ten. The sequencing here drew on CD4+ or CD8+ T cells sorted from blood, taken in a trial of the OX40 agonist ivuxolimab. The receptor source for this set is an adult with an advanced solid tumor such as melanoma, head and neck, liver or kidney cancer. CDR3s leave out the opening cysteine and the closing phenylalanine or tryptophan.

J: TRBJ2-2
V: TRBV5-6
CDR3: ASSLAGLGNTGELF

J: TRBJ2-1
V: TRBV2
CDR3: ASGVEAISSYNEQF

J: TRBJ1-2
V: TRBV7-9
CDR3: ASSLEAPAGYT

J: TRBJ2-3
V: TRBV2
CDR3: ASTGGITGTGGPDTQY

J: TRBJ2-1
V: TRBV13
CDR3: ASSLRLAGALIYNEQF

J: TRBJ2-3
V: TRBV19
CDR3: ASRSGRSFTDTQY

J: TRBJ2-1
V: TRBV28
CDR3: ATLTGTSSYNEQF

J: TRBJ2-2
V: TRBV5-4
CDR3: ASSFRGGTGELF

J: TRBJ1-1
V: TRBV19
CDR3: ASRMGRGTEAF

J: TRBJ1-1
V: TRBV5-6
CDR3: ASSLLQGSEAF

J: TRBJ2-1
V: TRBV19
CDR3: ASSIGGDGINEQF

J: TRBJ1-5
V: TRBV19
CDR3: ASSTDHYSNQPQH

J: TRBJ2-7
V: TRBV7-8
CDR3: ASSFGLADPYEQY

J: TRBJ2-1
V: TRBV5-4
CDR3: ASSLDQGGSSYNEQF

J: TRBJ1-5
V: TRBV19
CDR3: ATATGLNQPQH

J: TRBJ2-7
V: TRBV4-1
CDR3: ASSPGTGSYEQY

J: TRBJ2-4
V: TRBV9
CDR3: ASSVDGLAAKNIQY

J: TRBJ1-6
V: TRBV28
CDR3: ASSFPRGAYNSPLH

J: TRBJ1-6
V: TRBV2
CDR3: ASSDSNSPLH

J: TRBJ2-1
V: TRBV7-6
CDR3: ASSTGLAGGYNEQF

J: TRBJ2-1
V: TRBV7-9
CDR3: ASRDTPGAPNEQF

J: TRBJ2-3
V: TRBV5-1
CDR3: ASSSGEVGTDTQY

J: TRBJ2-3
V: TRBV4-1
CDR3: ASSLLGSSGDTQY

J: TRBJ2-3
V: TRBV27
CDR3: ASSFSLAGGNADTQY

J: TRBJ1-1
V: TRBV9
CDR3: ASSAPVGGTEAF

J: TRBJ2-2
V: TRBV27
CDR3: ASSLTGELF

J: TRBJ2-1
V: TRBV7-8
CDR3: ASGRTSGYNEQF

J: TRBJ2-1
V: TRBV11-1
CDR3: ASSLKGQGLSEQF

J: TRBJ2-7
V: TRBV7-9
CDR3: ASSLWRNEQY

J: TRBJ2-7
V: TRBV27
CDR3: ASRPGRHVSYEQY

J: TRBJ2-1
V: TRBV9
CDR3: ASSVDPNNEQF

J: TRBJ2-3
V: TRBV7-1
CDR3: ASSLVAYSTDTQY

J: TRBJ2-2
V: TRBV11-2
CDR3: ASSLVNTGELF

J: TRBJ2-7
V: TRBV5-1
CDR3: ASSLGYGLYGEQY

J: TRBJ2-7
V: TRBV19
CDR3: ASSIGTGRAVEQY

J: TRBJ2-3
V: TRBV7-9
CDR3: ASRSTITDTQY

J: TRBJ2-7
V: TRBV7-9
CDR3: ASSTGLLNEQY